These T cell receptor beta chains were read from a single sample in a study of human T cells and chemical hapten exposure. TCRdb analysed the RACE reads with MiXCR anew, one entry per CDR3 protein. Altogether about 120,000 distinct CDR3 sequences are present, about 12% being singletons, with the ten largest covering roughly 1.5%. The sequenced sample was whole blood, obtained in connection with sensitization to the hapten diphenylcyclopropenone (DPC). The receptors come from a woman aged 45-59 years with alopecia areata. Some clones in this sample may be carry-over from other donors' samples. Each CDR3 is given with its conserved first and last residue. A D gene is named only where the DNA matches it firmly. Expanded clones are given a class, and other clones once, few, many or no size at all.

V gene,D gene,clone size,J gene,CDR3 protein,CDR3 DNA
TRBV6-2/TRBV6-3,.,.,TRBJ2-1,CASETSTYNEQFF,TGTGCCAGCGAGACAAGCACCTACAATGAGCAGTTCTTC
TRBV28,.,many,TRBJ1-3,CASSSPNTIYF,TGTGCCAGCAGCTCTCCAAACACCATATATTTT
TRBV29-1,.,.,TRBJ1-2,CSVDRGPRGYTF,TGCAGCGTTGATAGGGGTCCGCGCGGCTACACCTTC
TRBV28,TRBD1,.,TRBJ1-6,CASSRLPGQTSPLHF,TGTGCCAGCAGTCGCCTGCCGGGACAGACTTCACCCCTCCACTTT
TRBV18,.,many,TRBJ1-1,CASSPLEGKMNTEAFF,TGTGCCAGCTCGCCGCTCGAGGGGAAGATGAACACTGAAGCTTTCTTT
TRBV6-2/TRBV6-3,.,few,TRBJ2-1,CASSYLVKGYNEQFF,TGTGCCAGCAGTTACTTGGTTAAGGGTTACAATGAGCAGTTCTTC
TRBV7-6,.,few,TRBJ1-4,CASSLDIGYSDNEKLFF,TGTGCCAGCAGCTTAGATATCGGGTACAGCGACAATGAAAAACTGTTTTTT
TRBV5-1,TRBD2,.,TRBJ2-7,CASSLEASGYYEQYF,TGCGCCAGCAGCTTGGAGGCTAGCGGATACTACGAGCAGTACTTC
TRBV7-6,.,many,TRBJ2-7,CASSLGGTTYEQYF,TGTGCCAGCAGCTTAGGGGGGACCACCTACGAGCAGTACTTC
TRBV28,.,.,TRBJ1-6,CASSLVNSPLHF,TGTGCCAGCAGTTTAGTCAATTCACCCCTCCACTTT
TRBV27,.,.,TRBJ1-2,CASRVTGPSNYGYTF,TGTGCCAGCAGAGTCACAGGGCCTTCTAACTATGGCTACACCTTC
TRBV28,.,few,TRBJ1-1,CASSLPGVTEAFF,TGTGCCAGCAGTTTACCCGGAGTCACTGAAGCTTTCTTT
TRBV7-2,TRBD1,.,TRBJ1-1,CASSWGQDSLWNTEAFF,TGTGCCAGCAGCTGGGGACAGGATTCTTTGTGGAACACTGAAGCTTTCTTT
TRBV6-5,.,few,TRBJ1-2,CASTPPGALGYTF,TGTGCCAGCACCCCACCCGGGGCCCTTGGCTACACCTTC
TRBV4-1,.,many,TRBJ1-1,CASSQVNRNTEAFF,TGCGCCAGCAGCCAAGTTAACAGGAACACTGAAGCTTTCTTT
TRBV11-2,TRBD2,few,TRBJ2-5,CASSQNTITSVIETQYF,TGTGCCAGCAGCCAAAATACAATAACTAGCGTCATAGAGACCCAGTACTTC
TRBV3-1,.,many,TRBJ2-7,CASSQGGSLIDEQYF,TGTGCCAGCAGCCAAGGAGGCAGTTTGATCGACGAGCAGTACTTC
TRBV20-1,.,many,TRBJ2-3,CSARVSLAQGTQYF,TGCAGTGCTAGAGTCTCACTAGCCCAGGGTACGCAGTATTTT
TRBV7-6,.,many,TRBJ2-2,CASSPYGAGNTGELFF,TGTGCCAGCAGCCCCTACGGAGCGGGGAACACCGGGGAGCTGTTTTTT
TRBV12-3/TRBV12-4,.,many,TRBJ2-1,CASRVYNRRYNEQFF,TGTGCCAGCAGGGTCTACAACCGGCGGTACAATGAGCAGTTCTTC
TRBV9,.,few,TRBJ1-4,CASSVEVAATNEKLFF,TGTGCCAGCAGCGTAGAAGTGGCAGCAACTAATGAAAAACTGTTTTTT
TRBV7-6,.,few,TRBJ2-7,CASSLAGGEQYF,TGTGCCAGCAGCTTAGCCGGCGGGGAGCAGTACTTC
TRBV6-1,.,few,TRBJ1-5,CASSEQGGRDQPQHF,TGTGCCAGCAGTGAACAGGGTGGAAGGGATCAGCCCCAGCATTTT
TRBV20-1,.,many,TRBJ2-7,CSAILSGYEQYF,TGCAGTGCCATACTTAGCGGCTACGAGCAGTACTTC
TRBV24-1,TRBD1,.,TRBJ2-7,CATSDKDRDSYEQYF,TGTGCCACCAGTGATAAGGACAGGGACTCCTACGAGCAGTACTTC
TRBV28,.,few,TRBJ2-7,CASRINTGEQYF,TGTGCCAGCAGGATAAATACAGGGGAGCAGTACTTC
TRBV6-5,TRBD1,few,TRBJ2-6,CASSYKDRGPSGANVLTF,TGTGCCAGCAGTTACAAGGACAGGGGGCCCTCTGGGGCCAACGTCCTGACTTTT
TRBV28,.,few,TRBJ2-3,CASSLPQRRGNTQYF,TGTGCCAGCAGTCTTCCCCAGCGAAGGGGGAATACGCAGTATTTT
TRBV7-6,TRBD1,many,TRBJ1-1,CASSLEGGRTEAFF,TGTGCCAGCAGCTTAGAAGGGGGCAGGACTGAAGCTTTCTTT
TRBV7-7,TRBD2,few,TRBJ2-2,CASSSNRLAGDGELFF,TGTGCTAGCAGCTCCAACCGACTAGCGGGAGACGGGGAGCTGTTTTTT
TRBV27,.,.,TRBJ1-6,CASSRYRDNSPLHF,TGTGCCAGCAGTAGATACAGGGATAATTCACCCCTCCACTTT
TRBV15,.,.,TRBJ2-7,CATSRETSSYEQYF,TGTGCCACCAGCAGAGAGACATCTTCCTACGAGCAGTACTTC
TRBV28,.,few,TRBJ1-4,CASSSAATNEKLFF,TGTGCCAGCTCAAGTGCAGCAACTAATGAAAAACTGTTTTTT
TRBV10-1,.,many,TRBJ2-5,CASKPDLGHETQYF,TGCGCCAGCAAACCGGACCTTGGGCACGAGACCCAGTACTTC
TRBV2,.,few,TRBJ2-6,CASRPSYSGANVLTF,TGTGCCAGCAGACCTTCCTACTCTGGGGCCAACGTCCTGACTTTC
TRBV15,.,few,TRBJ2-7,CATSRAGQGYEQYF,TGTGCCACCAGCAGAGCGGGCCAGGGCTACGAGCAGTACTTC
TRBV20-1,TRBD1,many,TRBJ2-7,CSALQGGKGEQYF,TGCAGTGCTTTACAGGGGGGTAAAGGCGAGCAGTACTTC
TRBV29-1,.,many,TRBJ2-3,CSVVALSSTDTQYF,TGCAGCGTTGTTGCGTTGTCTAGCACAGATACGCAGTATTTT
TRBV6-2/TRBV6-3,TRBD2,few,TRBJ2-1,CASILAGGTYNEQFF,TGTGCCAGCATCTTAGCGGGGGGTACCTACAATGAGCAGTTCTTC
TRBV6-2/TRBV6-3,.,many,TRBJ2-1,CASRPGNNNEQFF,TGTGCCAGCAGACCGGGGAACAACAATGAGCAGTTCTTC
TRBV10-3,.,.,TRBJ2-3,CAISESWGADTQYF,TGTGCCATCAGTGAGTCCTGGGGGGCAGATACGCAGTATTTT
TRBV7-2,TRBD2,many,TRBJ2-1,CASSLVPLAGGSGEQFF,TGTGCCAGCAGCTTAGTTCCTCTGGCGGGGGGGTCCGGAGAGCAGTTCTTC
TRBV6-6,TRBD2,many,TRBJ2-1,CASNSGGGYEQFF,TGTGCCAGTAATAGCGGGGGTGGTTATGAGCAGTTCTTC
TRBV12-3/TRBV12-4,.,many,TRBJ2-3,CASSSRGSSTDTQYF,TGTGCCAGCAGTTCCCGCGGATCTAGCACAGATACGCAGTATTTT
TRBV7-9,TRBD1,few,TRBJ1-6,CASSRDRGLRNSPLHF,TGTGCCAGCAGCCGAGACAGGGGACTAAGGAATTCACCCCTCCACTTT
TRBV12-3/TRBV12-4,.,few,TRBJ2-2,CASSFKVTWNTGELFF,TGTGCCAGCAGTTTTAAAGTGACGTGGAACACCGGGGAGCTGTTTTTT